The 20 T cell receptor beta chains reported below all come from one sample, sequenced in a study of blood T cell repertoires in COVID-19. Clones were sequenced by immunoSEQ multiplex PCR, and TCRdb holds only the in-frame ones, with some missing. The table has around 150,000 clones, 84% seen once. Specimen: peripheral blood. These receptors all stem from a woman older than 75 in a cohort sampled during active or convalescent COVID-19.

The chain carries TRBV28 and TRBJ2-4, with TRBD2 identical over 9 bases. Germline-derived CDR1 and CDR2 are MDHEN and SYDVKM. V shed 4 bases, J shed 10 bases, and the junction held 8 bases outside the gene matches. The CDR3 has 14 amino acids. This CDR3 reads CASSSPRRGGIQYF. For the CDR3, the DNA is TGTGCCAGCAGTTCCCCTAGGCGGGGGGGGATTCAGTACTTC.

V gene TRBV9 combines with J gene TRBJ2-3, with 12 bases matching TRBD2. V lost 0 bases and J lost 10; bases outside the gene matches: 9. Germline V CDR1 and CDR2: SGDLS, YYNGEE. The CDR3 length is 16 residues. The CDR3, as DNA: TGTGCCAGCAGCGTAGCGGCTAGCGGGGGGGTTAGGGCGCAGTATTTT. Its protein is CASSVAASGGVRAQYF. Drawing the rest from reference TRBV9 and TRBJ2-3, the complete variable domain is DSGVTQTPKHLITATGQRVTLRCSPRSGDLSVYWYQQSLDQGLQFLIQYYNGEERAKGNILERFSAQQFPDLHSELNLSSLELGDSALYFCASSVAASGGVRAQYFGPGTRLTVL.

This chain connects TRBV18 to TRBJ1-1; TRBD1 matches 8 bases. CDR1 is KGHSH, CDR2 LQKENI, per germline. After removal of 2 bases from V and 0 bases from J, the junction contained 11 bases not matched to a gene. CDR3 length equals 18 residues. Here the CDR3 reads CASSPLTGELSLNTEAFF. The DNA of the CDR3 is TGTGCCAGCTCACCATTGACAGGGGAATTATCATTGAACACTGAAGCTTTCTTT.

The chain carries TRBV18 and TRBJ1-4; D ambiguous. CDR1 and CDR2 (germline): KGHSH, LQKENI. The length of the CDR3 is 11 residues. Trimming pared 3 bases from V and 8 bases from J, leaving 4 bases between. Here the CDR3 DNA reads TGTGCCAGCTCACCCGGGGAAAAACTGTTTTTT. Translating gives CASSPGEKLFF.

This clone was seen only once. The CDR3 coding sequence is TGTGCCATAATGGGACAGGGCCACGATGGCTACACCTTC. Translation: CAIMGQGHDGYTF. The gene calls are TRBV10-3 and TRBJ1-2, with 9 bases that match TRBD1. V lost 9 bases, J lost 6 bases, and 8 bases stayed unmatched. Germline assignment: CDR1 ENHRY and CDR2 SYGVKD. The CDR3 has 13 amino acids.

J is TRBJ2-1 and V is TRBV6-2 or TRBV6-3, with D perhaps TRBD2 (6 bases). Germline V CDR1 and CDR2: MNHEY, SVGEGT. Trimming shortened V by 0 bases and J by 0 bases, and 9 bases separated the two germline ends. The CDR3 loop spans 16 amino acids. The CDR3 DNA is TGTGCCAGCAGTTACTCGGGGCGGGGCTCCTACAATGAGCAGTTCTTC. This gives the protein CASSYSGRGSYNEQFF.

The J gene is TRBJ2-3, the V gene TRBV9; D gene ambiguous. The V end lost 4 bases, the J end lost 2 bases, and 8 bases lay between the germline ends. Germline V gene data show CDR1 as SGDLS and CDR2 as YYNGEE. CDR3 length: 13 residues. In DNA form, the CDR3 reads TGTGCCAGCAGCATCCTGTCCACAGATACGCAGTATTTT. Amino acid sequence: CASSILSTDTQYF. The full variable domain, rest sourced from reference TRBV9 and TRBJ2-3, is DSGVTQTPKHLITATGQRVTLRCSPRSGDLSVYWYQQSLDQGLQFLIQYYNGEERAKGNILERFSAQQFPDLHSELNLSSLELGDSALYFCASSILSTDTQYFGPGTRLTVL.

The chain carries TRBV7-3 and TRBJ2-3; TRBD2 matches 12 bases. The CDR3 runs 17 residues. Germline V lookup: CDR1 SGHTA, CDR2 FQGTGA. Trimming cost V 2 bases and J 5 bases; bases outside gene matches: 8. The CDR3 region is CASSLAPSGGAQDTQYF. CDR3 nucleotide sequence: TGTGCCAGCAGCTTAGCTCCTAGCGGGGGGGCACAAGATACGCAGTATTTT.

The chain recombines TRBV6-5 with TRBJ1-5; possibly TRBD1 for D (6 bases). The CDR3 is made up of 13 amino acids. Per the germline V gene, CDR1 is MNHEY and CDR2 is SVGAGI. V shed 6 bases and J shed 8 bases, with 14 bases lying between them. In DNA, the CDR3 is TGTGCCAGCAGAACGAACAGGGAAGAGCCCCAGCATTTT. Its protein product is CASRTNREEPQHF.

CDR3 protein: CASSFFPSLSSYEQYV. The CDR3 DNA reads TGTGCCAGCAGCTTTTTTCCCTCCCTGAGCTCCTACGAGCAGTACGTC. The V gene is TRBV5-7, the J gene TRBJ2-7; D uncertain. TRBV5-7 is noted as an ORF with a role that remains uncertain. V was clipped by 2 bases and J by 0 bases, with 15 bases between them. The CDR3 has 16 amino acids.

This sequence joins TRBV24-1 and TRBJ2-1, with 9 bases fitting TRBD1. The CDR3 contains 13 residues. From germline, CDR1 is KGHDR and CDR2 SFDVKD. The V segment lost 9 bases and the J segment 4 bases; nucleotides outside the gene matches: 3. CDR3 DNA sequence: TGTGCCACCGCCGGGACAGGGTACAATGAGCAGTTCTTC. Amino acid sequence: CATAGTGYNEQFF.

The rearrangement links TRBV9 to TRBJ2-7; TRBD2 might be the D (5 bases). Trimming shortened V by 3 bases and J by 0 bases, and 16 bases separated the two germline ends. CDR1 and CDR2 from the germline V gene are SGDLS and YYNGEE. CDR3 size: 16 residues. The CDR3 is CASSGGWEPTSYEQYF. The CDR3 nucleotides are TGTGCCAGCAGCGGTGGTTGGGAGCCGACCTCCTACGAGCAGTACTTC.

The chain uses TRBV18 and TRBJ2-3; 13 bases agree with TRBD2. After removal of 1 base from V and 0 bases from J, the junction contained 22 bases not matched to a gene. This CDR3 has 24 residues. The germline V gene encodes CDR1 KGHSH and CDR2 LQKENI. The CDR3 bases are TGTGCCAGCTCACCACTGAGACAGGGGTCGCGAGGACTAGCGGGGGCCACTAGCACAGATACGCAGTATTTT. It translates to CASSPLRQGSRGLAGATSTDTQYF.

The genes are TRBV5-1 and TRBJ1-1; possible D gene TRBD1, 6 bases. The germline V gene encodes CDR1 SGHRS and CDR2 YFSETQ. With 4 bases removed from V and 4 bases from J, the gap between germline ends came to 14 bases. This CDR3 contains 14 residues. The CDR3 DNA reads TGCGCCAGCAGCACTACAGGGACCCCCACTGAAGCTTTCTTT. Protein product: CASSTTGTPTEAFF.

The chain joins TRBV20-1 to TRBJ1-1; TRBD1 aligns across 8 bases. J was trimmed by 4 bases and V by 4 bases; bases with no gene match: 14. The germline CDR1 and CDR2 sequences are DFQATT and SNEGSKA (reference sequence). There are 16 residues in the CDR3. CDR3 nucleotide sequence: TGCAGTGCTATTGATCGGGGGACAGGAGGGGCCACTGAAGCTTTCTTT. Translation: CSAIDRGTGGATEAFF.

The chain carries TRBV18 and TRBJ1-6; D is unclear. The V end lost 2 bases, the J end lost 7 bases, and 15 bases lay between the germline ends. CDR3 length: 16 amino acids. Germline V gene data show CDR1 as KGHSH and CDR2 as LQKENI. CDR3 residues: CASSPRQVLPNSPLHF. The CDR3 DNA reads as TGTGCCAGCTCACCAAGGCAGGTCCTTCCGAATTCACCCCTCCACTTT.

The chain carries TRBV19 and TRBJ1-5; D may be TRBD1 (5 bases). Germline CDR1 reads LNHDA; CDR2 reads SQIVND (reference sequence). V lost 6 bases to trimming and J lost 3 bases, with 15 bases between them. The CDR3 loop spans 15 amino acids. The CDR3 DNA follows: TGTGCCAGTAGCCCGGGGGGAGCGTTCAATCAGCCCCAGCATTTT. This translates into CASSPGGAFNQPQHF.

This chain connects TRBV18 to TRBJ1-5; 9 nucleotides agree with TRBD1. V shed 5 bases, J shed 4 bases, and the junction held 3 bases outside the gene matches. The CDR3 runs to 14 residues. Germline CDR1 is KGHSH and CDR2 is LQKENI. The CDR3 bases are TGTGCCAGCTCAAGGGACAGGGTTAATCAGCCCCAGCATTTT. Its translation: CASSRDRVNQPQHF.

The chain carries TRBV4-2 and TRBJ1-5; 7 positions match TRBD1. Germline trimming cut 3 bases from V and 7 bases from J; bases unmatched to any gene: 6. Germline loops: CDR1 LGHNA, CDR2 YNFKEQ. The CDR3 spans 14 residues. CDR3 amino acids: CASSHAGGPQPQHF. Written as DNA, the CDR3 is TGTGCCAGCAGCCATGCAGGGGGGCCCCAGCCCCAGCATTTT.

This chain links TRBV29-1 with TRBJ2-5; TRBD2 aligns across 9 bases. V lost 6 bases to trimming and J lost 5 bases; unmatched junction nucleotides: 16. Germline CDR1 and CDR2: SQVTM and ANQGSEA. The CDR3 has 16 amino acids. CDR3 DNA: TGCAGCGTCGCGGGGGGGGCGGGGGTAGTGTATGAGACCCAGTACTTC. Amino acids: CSVAGGAGVVYETQYF.